This T cell receptor (beta chain) appears in the sequencing data of a study of blood T cell repertoires in COVID-19 (dated by TCRdb to about 2020). Concerning the study at large: Collaborator samples came from the United States, Italy and Spain and covered acute and convalescent phases of COVID-19. The material from the prospective study consisted of cDNA or gDNA derived from T cells, B-cell-depleted T cells, or PBMCs. Subjects who had been exposed to COVID-19, were actively infected with it, or had recovered from it provided the deeply sampled blood TCRbeta repertoires that made up the dataset. The repertoires were released in a freely available public database meant as a resource for research on the immune response to SARS-CoV-2. Samples were obtained from the ongoing ImmuneRACE study (first 160 participants) and from 1,254 subjects provided by 6 global collaborators. Nearly every sample came with metadata listing a de-identified subject ID, COVID-19 status, age in years and sex. Where available, HLA class I and class II types were taken from metadata supplied by the sample provider and were not determined by assay-based typing. The paper as a whole reports these results and caveats: The quantity of clinical and demographic metadata differed by source and by participant and was supplied without curation.

Points on this clone: Its antigen is currently not known. It has no much larger one-base neighbor in the sample; base qualities were not kept.

V is trimmed back by 1 base and J by 2 bases, and the junction contains 9 bases that no gene match accounts for. Including the terminal cysteine and phenylalanine, the CDR3 comprises 18 residues. CDR3 DNA is the only sequence kept; it has 54 bases, read in frame from the first base. The germline V gene gives CDR1 as SGHRS and CDR2 as YFSETQ. In Seattle, one collaborating source enrolled patients while the infection was active and tracked those patients longitudinally over the course of disease. Collaborating institutions collected whole blood in K2EDTA tubes following their own protocols. For TCRbeta analysis, collaborator samples were shipped as frozen whole blood, as isolated PBMCs, or as DNA extracted from either sample type. TCRbeta CDR3 regions were amplified from genomic DNA using the immunoSEQ Assay, a bias-controlled multiplex PCR. The original methods were these. Within the assay, amplification of reference gene primers was used to estimate how many nucleated cells each sample contained. Sequence reads were collapsed and filtered to measure the absolute abundance of every unique TCRbeta CDR3 rearrangement. For each sample, productive Simpson clonality was calculated as the square root of Simpson's diversity index over productive rearrangements. Held by TCRdb, this immuneACCESS table contains in-frame sequences only and omits some clones. Under half of the omission traces to an unresolved V gene where checked; the cause of the rest is unknown. From that table come the V and J calls and clone size; the DNA was used to work out D and trimming. The sample table shows 300,000 to 400,000 clones, and around nine tenths are seen once. The ten largest clones capture roughly 6.6% of the sample.

The source material was peripheral blood. The sequence joins TRBV5-1 to TRBJ1-2, with TRBD1 identical over 12 junction bases. The sequence derives from a woman aged 55-75 years with COVID-19, enrolled during active disease. The CDR3 has the sequence CASSLRGQGAQVNYGYTF. The DNA reads as follows: TGCGCCAGCAGCTTGCGGGGACAGGGGGCGCAAGTAAACTATGGCTACACCTTC.